A selection of T cell receptor beta chains follows, all from one sample in a study of OX40 agonist ivuxolimab in advanced cancers. Sequenced by immunoSEQ multiplex PCR; TCRdb stores in-frame clones only, minus some. Of around 95,000 clones listed, around 89% are singletons. The source material was CD4+ or CD8+ T cells sorted from blood, sampled in a trial of the OX40 agonist ivuxolimab. These receptors were collected from an adult with an advanced solid tumor such as melanoma, head and neck, liver or kidney cancer. Each CDR3 is given with its conserved first and last residue. The D gene is left open where the match is weak. Expanded clones are given a class, and other clones once, few, many or no size at all.

clone_size	j_call	d_call	v_call	cdr3_length	cdr3_aa	cdr3_nt
once	TRBJ2-7	-	TRBV5-1	13	CASSAIQGDEQYF	TGCGCCAGCAGCGCAATACAGGGAGACGAGCAGTACTTC
-	TRBJ2-5	-	TRBV5-8	15	CASSLLGTHQETQYF	TGTGCCAGCAGCTTGTTGGGGACACATCAAGAGACCCAGTACTTC
-	TRBJ2-7	-	TRBV14	15	CASSRDTGLAYEQYF	TGTGCCAGCAGCAGGGACACCGGTTTGGCCTACGAGCAGTACTTC
-	TRBJ1-4	-	TRBV6-1	14	CASLPGHRQEKLFF	TGTGCCAGCCTACCGGGACACCGACAAGAAAAACTGTTTTTT
-	TRBJ2-5	-	TRBV6-1	17	CASSDGGRRRYQETQYF	TGTGCCAGCAGTGATGGGGGACGGAGGAGATACCAAGAGACCCAGTACTTC
-	TRBJ1-1	TRBD1	TRBV29-1	14	CSVARTGGDTEAFF	TGCAGCGTTGCCAGGACAGGGGGGGACACTGAAGCTTTCTTT
-	TRBJ1-5	TRBD1	TRBV9	14	CASSATGGNQPQHF	TGTGCCAGCAGCGCCACAGGGGGCAATCAGCCCCAGCATTTT
-	TRBJ2-7	-	TRBV7-6	13	CASSLAAQGEQYF	TGTGCCAGCAGCTTAGCGGCCCAGGGCGAGCAGTACTTC
-	TRBJ1-2	-	TRBV9	16	CASSKGRTRGQYGYTF	TGTGCCAGCTCAAAGGGACGGACGCGGGGCCAGTATGGCTACACCTTC
-	TRBJ1-2	TRBD1	TRBV9	16	CASSLSETGGFYGYTF	TGTGCCAGCAGCCTTAGCGAGACAGGGGGTTTCTATGGCTACACCTTC
-	TRBJ1-2	-	TRBV27	13	CASSVTQNYGYTF	TGTGCCAGCAGTGTGACACAAAACTATGGCTACACCTTC
-	TRBJ2-7	-	TRBV7-6	14	CASSLGTVINEQYF	TGTGCCAGCAGCTTAGGGACAGTGATCAACGAGCAGTACTTC
-	TRBJ1-1	-	TRBV6-1	13	CASSERVNTEAFF	TGTGCCAGCAGTGAACGGGTGAACACTGAAGCTTTCTTT
-	TRBJ1-2	-	TRBV30	14	CAWTGTSGAVGYTF	TGTGCCTGGACTGGTACATCGGGGGCAGTAGGCTACACCTTC
-	TRBJ2-7	-	TRBV6-5	13	CASSPLTGYEQYF	TGTGCCAGCAGCCCTCTGACTGGATACGAGCAGTACTTC
once	TRBJ2-3	TRBD2	TRBV7-6	17	CASSTQRRLAVADTQYF	TGTGCCAGCAGCACCCAACGCCGACTAGCGGTGGCGGATACGCAGTATTTT
once	TRBJ2-2	-	TRBV5-4	16	CASSQELGVSTGELFF	TGTGCCAGCAGCCAAGAGTTAGGGGTTTCCACCGGGGAGCTGTTTTTT
-	TRBJ2-1	-	TRBV5-1	14	CASSSRDTYNEQFF	TGCGCCAGCAGCTCGCGTGACACTTACAATGAGCAGTTCTTC
-	TRBJ1-1	TRBD1	TRBV28	11	CASSFTGGAFF	TGTGCCAGCAGTTTTACAGGGGGGGCTTTCTTT
-	TRBJ2-2	-	TRBV27	14	CATKPGQNTGELFF	TGTGCCACCAAACCGGGACAGAACACCGGGGAGCTGTTTTTT
-	TRBJ1-1	-	TRBV10-1	12	CASSESGTEAFF	TGCGCCAGCAGTGAATCGGGTACTGAAGCTTTCTTT
-	TRBJ2-5	TRBD2	TRBV11-1	16	CASSLAAGALQETQYF	TGTGCCAGCAGCTTAGCGGCGGGAGCTCTACAAGAGACCCAGTACTTC
-	TRBJ2-1	-	TRBV28	15	CASSSTTDRYNEQFF	TGTGCCAGCAGTTCAACGACAGACAGGTACAATGAGCAGTTCTTC
-	TRBJ1-4	TRBD1	TRBV6-1	15	CASSEGTGGNEKLFF	TGTGCCAGCAGTGAAGGGACAGGGGGGAATGAAAAACTGTTTTTT
-	TRBJ2-3	TRBD1	TRBV5-1	15	CASSFGTGRTDTQYF	TGCGCCAGCAGCTTCGGGACAGGTAGGACAGATACGCAGTATTTT
-	TRBJ2-2	TRBD2	TRBV5-1	16	CASRAPSGRASGELFF	TGCGCCAGCAGAGCCCCTAGCGGGAGGGCCTCCGGGGAGCTGTTTTTT
-	TRBJ1-1	-	TRBV29-1	14	CSVEKNLGDTEAFF	TGCAGCGTTGAGAAGAACCTTGGGGACACTGAAGCTTTCTTT
-	TRBJ2-3	TRBD2	TRBV25-1	17	CASSTDRTSGGRDTQYF	TGTGCCAGCAGTACTGACCGGACTAGCGGGGGCAGGGATACGCAGTATTTT
-	TRBJ1-2	-	TRBV18	12	CASSPTGYGYTF	TGTGCCAGCTCACCAACAGGGTATGGCTACACCTTC
-	TRBJ1-2	TRBD1	TRBV19	16	CASSPMTGTIIYGYTF	TGTGCCAGTAGTCCGATGACAGGGACCATTATCTATGGCTACACCTTC
-	TRBJ2-3	-	TRBV13	15	CASSLGGKSTDTQYF	TGTGCCAGCAGCTTAGGCGGGAAAAGCACAGATACGCAGTATTTT
-	TRBJ2-1	-	TRBV5-1	16	CASSLIAGTSYNEQFF	TGCGCCAGCAGCTTGATTGCGGGGACGTCCTACAATGAGCAGTTCTTC
-	TRBJ1-2	-	TRBV6-5	16	CASSYAHSGRPYGYTF	TGTGCCAGCAGTTACGCGCACTCAGGGCGCCCCTATGGCTACACCTTC
few	TRBJ1-6	-	TRBV30	14	CACGRASYNSPLHF	TGTGCCTGTGGCCGAGCGTCCTATAATTCACCCCTCCACTTT
-	TRBJ2-3	-	TRBV25-1	11	CSAGFTDTQYF	TGTTCTGCGGGATTCACAGATACGCAGTATTTT
-	TRBJ1-2	-	TRBV6-1	14	CASSEVQGSYGYTF	TGTGCCAGCAGTGAAGTACAGGGAAGCTATGGCTACACCTTC
-	TRBJ2-7	TRBD1	TRBV27	17	CASSLTGLTGGWDEQYF	TGTGCCAGCAGTTTAACAGGTTTGACAGGGGGCTGGGACGAGCAGTACTTC
-	TRBJ2-2	-	TRBV5-1	14	CASSLDTTTGELFF	TGCGCCAGCAGCTTAGATACAACCACCGGGGAGCTGTTTTTT
once	TRBJ2-2	TRBD2	TRBV7-8	16	CASSLSSGGNTGELFF	TGTGCCAGCAGCTTATCTAGCGGGGGAAACACCGGGGAGCTGTTTTTT
-	TRBJ1-1	TRBD1	TRBV9	14	CASSAVPGQGEAFF	TGTGCCAGCAGCGCCGTCCCGGGACAGGGTGAAGCTTTCTTT
-	TRBJ1-6	-	TRBV25-1	12	CASARSEAPLHF	TGTGCCAGCGCAAGATCCGAGGCGCCCCTCCACTTT
-	TRBJ1-1	-	TRBV6-1	15	CASRRNRALNTEAFF	TGTGCCAGCCGCCGGAACAGGGCTCTGAACACTGAAGCTTTCTTT